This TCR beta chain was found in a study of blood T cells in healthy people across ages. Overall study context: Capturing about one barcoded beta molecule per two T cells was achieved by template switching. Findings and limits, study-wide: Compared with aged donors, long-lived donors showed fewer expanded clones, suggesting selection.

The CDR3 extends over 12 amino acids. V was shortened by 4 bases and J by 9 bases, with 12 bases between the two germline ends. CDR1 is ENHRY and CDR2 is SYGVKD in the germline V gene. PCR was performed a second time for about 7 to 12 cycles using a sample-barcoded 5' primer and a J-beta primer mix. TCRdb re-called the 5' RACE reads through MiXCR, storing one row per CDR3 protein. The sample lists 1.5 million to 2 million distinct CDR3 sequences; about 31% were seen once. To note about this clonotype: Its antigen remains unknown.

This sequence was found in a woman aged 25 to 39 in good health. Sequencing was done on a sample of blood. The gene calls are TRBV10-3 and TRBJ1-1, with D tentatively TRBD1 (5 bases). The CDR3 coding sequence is TGTGCCATCAGTGGGGGAGACAGCCAAGCTTTCTTT. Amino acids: CAISGGDSQAFF.